The clone carrying this T cell receptor beta chain is a singleton in its sample. This CDR3 comprises 13 residues. Between the trimmed V and J ends, which lost 10 bases and 0 bases, there was a span of 10 bases. Germline-derived CDR1 and CDR2 are LNHDA and SQIVND (reference sequence). The sample comes from a study of blood T cell repertoires in COVID-19. Under the authors' procedure: Amplification with reference gene primers provided the estimates of nucleated cell counts. The protocol was immunoSEQ multiplex PCR, while the TCRdb copy is restricted to in-frame clones and leaves out a portion. For V, J and clone size, that table is used; D and trimming come from the DNA. The data show some 190,000 clones, 86% seen once.

This sequence originates from a middle-aged woman in a cohort exposed to, infected with or recovered from COVID-19 (not recorded which). The specimen was PBMCs or T cells enriched from blood (not recorded which). The chain joins TRBV19 to TRBJ1-5, with D possibly matching TRBD1 (5 bases). The CDR3 DNA follows: TGTGCCACATACGGGGGTAGCAATCAGCCCCAGCATTTT. Residues: CATYGGSNQPQHF.